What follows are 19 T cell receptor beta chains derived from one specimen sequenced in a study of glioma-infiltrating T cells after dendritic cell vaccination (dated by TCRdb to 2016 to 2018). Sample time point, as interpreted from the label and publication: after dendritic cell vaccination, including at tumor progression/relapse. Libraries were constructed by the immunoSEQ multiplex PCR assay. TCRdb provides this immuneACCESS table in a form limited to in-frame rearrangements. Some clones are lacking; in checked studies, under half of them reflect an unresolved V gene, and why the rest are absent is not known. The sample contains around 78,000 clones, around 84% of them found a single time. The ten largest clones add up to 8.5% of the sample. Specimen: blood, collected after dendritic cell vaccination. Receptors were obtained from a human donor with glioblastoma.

The CDR3 DNA follows: TGTGCCAGCAGCGCACCCCGGGGGGTCGGCACTGAAGCTTTCTTT. As protein: CASSAPRGVGTEAFF. J is TRBJ1-1 and V is TRBV7-2, with D perhaps TRBD1 (5 bases). V was cut by 5 bases and J by 4 bases, with 17 bases left in between. The germline V gene encodes CDR1 SGHTA and CDR2 FQGNSA. The CDR3 has 15 amino acids. Based on the CDR3 plus reference TRBV7-2 and TRBJ1-1, the full variable domain is GAGVSQSPSNKVTEKGKDVELRCDPISGHTALYWYRQSLGQGLEFLIYFQGNSAPDKSGLPSDRFSAERTGGSVSTLTIQRTQQEDSAVYLCASSAPRGVGTEAFFGQGTRLTVV.

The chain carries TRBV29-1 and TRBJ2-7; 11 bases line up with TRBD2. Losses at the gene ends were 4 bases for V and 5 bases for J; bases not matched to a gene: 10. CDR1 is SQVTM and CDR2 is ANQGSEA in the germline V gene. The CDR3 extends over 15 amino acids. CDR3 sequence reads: CSVVVRLAGGNEQYF. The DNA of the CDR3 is TGCAGCGTTGTGGTCAGGCTAGCGGGAGGCAACGAGCAGTACTTC.

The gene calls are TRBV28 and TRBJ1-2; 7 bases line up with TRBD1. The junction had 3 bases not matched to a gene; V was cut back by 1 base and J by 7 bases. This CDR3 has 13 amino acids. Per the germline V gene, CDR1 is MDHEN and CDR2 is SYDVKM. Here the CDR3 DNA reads TGTGCCAGCAGTTTATTGCAGGGGGGTGGCTACACCTTC. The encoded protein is CASSLLQGGGYTF.

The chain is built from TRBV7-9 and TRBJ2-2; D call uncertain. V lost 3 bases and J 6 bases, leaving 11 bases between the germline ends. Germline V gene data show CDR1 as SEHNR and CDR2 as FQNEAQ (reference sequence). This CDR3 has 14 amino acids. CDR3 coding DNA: TGTGCCAGCAGCTTTGAACTTTCACCCGGGGAGCTGTTTTTT. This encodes CASSFELSPGELFF.

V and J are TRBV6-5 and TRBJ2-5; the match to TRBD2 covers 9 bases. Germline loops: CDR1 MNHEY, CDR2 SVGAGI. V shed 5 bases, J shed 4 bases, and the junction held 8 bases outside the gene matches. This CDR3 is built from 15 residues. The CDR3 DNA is TGTGCCAGCAGTCGGGCTGGCGGGAGGGGAGAGACCCAGTACTTC. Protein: CASSRAGGRGETQYF.

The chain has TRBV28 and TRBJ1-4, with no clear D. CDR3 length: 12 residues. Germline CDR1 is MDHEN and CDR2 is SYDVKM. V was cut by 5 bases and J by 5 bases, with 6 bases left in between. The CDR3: CASSGRNEKLFF. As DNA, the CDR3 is TGTGCCAGCAGTGGCAGAAATGAAAAACTGTTTTTT.

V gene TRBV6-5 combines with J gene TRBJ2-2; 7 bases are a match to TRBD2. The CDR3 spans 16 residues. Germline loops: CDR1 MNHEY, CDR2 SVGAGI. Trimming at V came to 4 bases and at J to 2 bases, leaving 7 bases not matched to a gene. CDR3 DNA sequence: TGTGCCAGCAGTTCCGGGACTACCTCAAACACCGGGGAGCTGTTTTTT. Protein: CASSSGTTSNTGELFF.

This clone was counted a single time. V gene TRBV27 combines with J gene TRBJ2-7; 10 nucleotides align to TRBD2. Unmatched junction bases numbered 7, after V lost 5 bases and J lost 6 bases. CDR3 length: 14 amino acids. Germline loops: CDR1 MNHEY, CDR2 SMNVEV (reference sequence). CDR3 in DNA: TGTGCCAGCAGTCCTACAGCGGGAGGGTCCGAGCAGTACTTC. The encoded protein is CASSPTAGGSEQYF.

The CDR3 DNA reads as TGTGCCTGGAGTGTAAGGCTAGCGGGAGGGGATACGCAGTATTTT. This encodes CAWSVRLAGGDTQYF. This chain uses TRBV30 with TRBJ2-3; 12 nucleotides agree with TRBD2. V shed 0 bases, J shed 6 bases, and the junction held 4 bases outside the gene matches. CDR3 length: 15 residues. The V gene's germline CDR1 is GTSNPN and CDR2 SVGIG (reference sequence).

The CDR3 sequence: CASSYRRQGITDTQYF. For the CDR3, the DNA is TGTGCCAGCAGTTACCGGCGACAGGGGATAACAGATACGCAGTATTTT. The chain carries TRBV6-6 and TRBJ2-3; 8 positions agree with TRBD1. Germline CDR1 reads MNHNY; CDR2 reads SVGAGI (reference sequence). This CDR3 is built from 16 residues. The ends lost 2 bases at V and 3 bases at J; junction bases unmatched: 7.

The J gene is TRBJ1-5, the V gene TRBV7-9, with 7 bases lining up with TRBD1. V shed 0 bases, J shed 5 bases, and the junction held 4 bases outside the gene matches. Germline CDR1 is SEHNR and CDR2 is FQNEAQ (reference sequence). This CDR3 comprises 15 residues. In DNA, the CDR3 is TGTGCCAGCAGCTTAGCAGGGACAGCCGATCAGCCCCAGCATTTT. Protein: CASSLAGTADQPQHF.

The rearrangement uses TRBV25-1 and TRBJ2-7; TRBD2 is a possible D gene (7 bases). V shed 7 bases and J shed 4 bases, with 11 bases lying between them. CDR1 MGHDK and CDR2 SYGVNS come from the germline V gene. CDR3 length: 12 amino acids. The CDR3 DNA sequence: TGTGCCAGCACCGAGGGGGGGTACGAGCAGTACTTC. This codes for CASTEGGYEQYF.

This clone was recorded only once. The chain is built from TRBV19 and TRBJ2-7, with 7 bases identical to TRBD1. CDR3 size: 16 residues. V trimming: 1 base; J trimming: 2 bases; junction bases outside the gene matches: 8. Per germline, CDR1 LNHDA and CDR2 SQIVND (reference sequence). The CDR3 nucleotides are TGTGCCAGTAGTATAGGGGTCGAACAGGGGCCCTACGAGCAGTACTTC. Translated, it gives CASSIGVEQGPYEQYF.

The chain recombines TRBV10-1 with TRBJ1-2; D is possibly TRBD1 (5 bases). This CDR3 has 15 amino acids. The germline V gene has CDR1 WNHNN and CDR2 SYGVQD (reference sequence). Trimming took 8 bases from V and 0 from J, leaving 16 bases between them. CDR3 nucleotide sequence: TGCGCCAGCTGTACAGGCCCCACTGCTAACTATGGCTACACCTTC. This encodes CASCTGPTANYGYTF.

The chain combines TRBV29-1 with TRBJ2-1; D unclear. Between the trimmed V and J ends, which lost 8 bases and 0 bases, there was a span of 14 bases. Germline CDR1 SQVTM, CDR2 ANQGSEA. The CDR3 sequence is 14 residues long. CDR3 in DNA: TGCAGCTCCCGACACGCCTTCTCCTACAATGAGCAGTTCTTC. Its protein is CSSRHAFSYNEQFF.

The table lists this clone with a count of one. CDR3 DNA: TGTGCCAGCAGCTTAACAGGGCCTGAGGGTGGCTACACCTTC. Translation: CASSLTGPEGGYTF. The chain has TRBV11-3 and TRBJ1-2, with D possibly matching TRBD1 (6 bases). The CDR3 covers 14 residues. Germline V gene data show CDR1 as SGHNT and CDR2 as YENEEA. V was pared by 2 bases and J by 7 bases, with 14 bases between.

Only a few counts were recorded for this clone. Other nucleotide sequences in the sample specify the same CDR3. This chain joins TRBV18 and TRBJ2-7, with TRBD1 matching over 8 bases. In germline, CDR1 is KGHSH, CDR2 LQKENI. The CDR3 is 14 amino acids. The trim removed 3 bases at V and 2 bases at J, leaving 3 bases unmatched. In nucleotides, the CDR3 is TGTGCCAGCTCACCTCGACAGGGGACCTACGAGCAGTACTTC. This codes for CASSPRQGTYEQYF.

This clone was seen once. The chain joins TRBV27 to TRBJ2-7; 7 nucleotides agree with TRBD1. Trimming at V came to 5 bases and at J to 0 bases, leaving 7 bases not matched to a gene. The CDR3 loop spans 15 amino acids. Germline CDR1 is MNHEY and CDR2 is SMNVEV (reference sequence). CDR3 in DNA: TGTGCCAGCAGTGTTGTGGGACAGAACTCCTACGAGCAGTACTTC. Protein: CASSVVGQNSYEQYF.

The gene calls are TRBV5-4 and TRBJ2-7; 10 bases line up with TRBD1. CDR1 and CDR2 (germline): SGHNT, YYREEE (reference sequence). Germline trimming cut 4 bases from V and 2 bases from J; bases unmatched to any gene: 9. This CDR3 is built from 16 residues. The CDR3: CASSPVGQGDTYEQYF. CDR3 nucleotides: TGTGCCAGCAGCCCTGTCGGACAGGGGGATACCTACGAGCAGTACTTC.